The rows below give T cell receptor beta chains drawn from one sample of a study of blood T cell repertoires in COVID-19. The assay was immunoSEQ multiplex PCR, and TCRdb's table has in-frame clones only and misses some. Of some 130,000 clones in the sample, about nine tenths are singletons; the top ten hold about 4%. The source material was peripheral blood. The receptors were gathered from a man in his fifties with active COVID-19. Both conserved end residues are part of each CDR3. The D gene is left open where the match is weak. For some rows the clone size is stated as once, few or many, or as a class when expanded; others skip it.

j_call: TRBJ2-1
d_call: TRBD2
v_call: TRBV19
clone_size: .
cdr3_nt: TGTGCCAGTAATAAGCGGGGAGACTACAATGAGCAGTTCTTC
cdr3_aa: CASNKRGDYNEQFF

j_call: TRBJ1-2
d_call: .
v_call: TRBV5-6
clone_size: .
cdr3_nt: TGTGCCAGCAGCTTGGGCAGGTTCTATGGCTACACCTTC
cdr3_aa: CASSLGRFYGYTF

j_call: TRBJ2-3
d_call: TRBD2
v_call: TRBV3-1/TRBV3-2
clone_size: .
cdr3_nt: TGTGCCAGCAGCTACGGTACGGGGGGGCGTACAGATACGCAGTATTTT
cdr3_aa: CASSYGTGGRTDTQYF

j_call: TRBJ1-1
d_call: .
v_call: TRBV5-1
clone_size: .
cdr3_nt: TGCGCCAGCAGCTTGGATCCAGGGGAAGTTGGCACTGAAGCTTTCTTT
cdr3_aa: CASSLDPGEVGTEAFF

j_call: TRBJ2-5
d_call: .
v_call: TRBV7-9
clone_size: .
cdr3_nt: TGTGCCAGCAGCCCCGAGCCTGAGACCCAGTACTTC
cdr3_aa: CASSPEPETQYF

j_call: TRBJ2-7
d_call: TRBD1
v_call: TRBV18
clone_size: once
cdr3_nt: TGTGCCAGCTCCGTAGGGACAGGGGGTTTGGACGAGCAGTACTTC
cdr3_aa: CASSVGTGGLDEQYF

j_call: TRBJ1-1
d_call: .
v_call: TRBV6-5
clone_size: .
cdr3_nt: TGTGCCAGCAGTTACGGGCAACCGATGAACACTGAAGCTTTCTTT
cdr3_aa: CASSYGQPMNTEAFF

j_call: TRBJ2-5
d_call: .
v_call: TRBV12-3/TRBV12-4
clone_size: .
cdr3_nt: TGTGCCAGCAGGTCAAGCGCCCAAGAGACCCAGTACTTC
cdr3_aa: CASRSSAQETQYF

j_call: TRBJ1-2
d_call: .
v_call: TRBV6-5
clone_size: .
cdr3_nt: TGTGCCAGCAGCTCGCAGGGGCCTGGGGACTATGGCTACACCTTC
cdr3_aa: CASSSQGPGDYGYTF

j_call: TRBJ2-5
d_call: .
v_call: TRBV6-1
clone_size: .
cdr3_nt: TGTGCCAGCAGTGAAGCGGCGGCGGGGACCCAGTACTTC
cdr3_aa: CASSEAAAGTQYF

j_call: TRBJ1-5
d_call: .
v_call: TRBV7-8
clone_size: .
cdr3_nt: TGTGCCAGCAGCTTGACAGATTATTATAGCAATCAGCCCCAGCATTTT
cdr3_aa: CASSLTDYYSNQPQHF

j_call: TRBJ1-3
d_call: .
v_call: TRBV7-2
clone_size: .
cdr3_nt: TGTGCCAGCAGCTCCCAGGGGAGCTCTGGAAACACCATATATTTT
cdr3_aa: CASSSQGSSGNTIYF

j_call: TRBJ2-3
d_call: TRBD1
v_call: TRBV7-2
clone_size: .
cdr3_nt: TGTGCCAGCAGCTCGGGCTACAGGGGCCCTACAGATACGCAGTATTTT
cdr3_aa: CASSSGYRGPTDTQYF

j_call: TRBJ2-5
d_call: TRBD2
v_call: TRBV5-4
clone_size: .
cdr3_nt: TGTGCCAGCAGCAGAGTAGCGGGAGCCCAAGAGACCCAGTACTTC
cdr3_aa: CASSRVAGAQETQYF

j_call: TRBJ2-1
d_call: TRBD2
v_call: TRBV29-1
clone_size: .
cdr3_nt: TGCAGCGTTGTTGAGGACGGGAGGGGGGGCAATGAGCAGTTCTTC
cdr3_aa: CSVVEDGRGGNEQFF

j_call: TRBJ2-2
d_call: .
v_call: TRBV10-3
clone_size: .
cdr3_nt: TGTGCCATCAGGCAGGGCCCCGGGGAGCTGTTTTTT
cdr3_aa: CAIRQGPGELFF

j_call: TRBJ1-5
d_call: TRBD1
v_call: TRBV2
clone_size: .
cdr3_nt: TGTGCCAGCAGCCAAACGCAGGGGGCAAGTCAGCCCCAGCATTTT
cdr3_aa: CASSQTQGASQPQHF

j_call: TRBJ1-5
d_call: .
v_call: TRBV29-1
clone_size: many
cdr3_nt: TGCAGCGTCCGTGGACAAGGCAATCAGCCCCAGCATTTT
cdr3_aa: CSVRGQGNQPQHF

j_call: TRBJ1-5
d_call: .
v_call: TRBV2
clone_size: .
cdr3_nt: TGTGCCAGCATTACATTAGAGGGTGGCAATCAGCCCCAGCATTTT
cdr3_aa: CASITLEGGNQPQHF

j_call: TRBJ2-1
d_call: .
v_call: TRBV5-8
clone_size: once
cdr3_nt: TGTGCCAGCAGCTTGCGGGGGAGCTCCTACAATGAGCAGTTCTTC
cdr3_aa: CASSLRGSSYNEQFF

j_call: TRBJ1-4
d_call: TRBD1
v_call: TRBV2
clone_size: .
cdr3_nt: TGTGCCAGCAGTGAAGGGGGACAGATTAATGAAAAACTGTTTTTT
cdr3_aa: CASSEGGQINEKLFF

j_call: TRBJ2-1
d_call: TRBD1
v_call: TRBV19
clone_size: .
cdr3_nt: TGTGCCAGTAGTCCCTCCCCCTACGGGACAGGGGGCAATGAGCAGTTCTTC
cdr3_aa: CASSPSPYGTGGNEQFF

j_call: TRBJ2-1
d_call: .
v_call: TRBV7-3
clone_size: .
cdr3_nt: TGTGCCAGCAGCTTAACGCGGACAGAGAACAATGAGCAGTTCTTC
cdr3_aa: CASSLTRTENNEQFF

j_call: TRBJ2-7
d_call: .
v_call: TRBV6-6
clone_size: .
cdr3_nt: TGTGCCAGCAGTCCGTACCTCTCGACAGGATTTTCAGTCTACGAGCAGTACTTC
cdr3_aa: CASSPYLSTGFSVYEQYF

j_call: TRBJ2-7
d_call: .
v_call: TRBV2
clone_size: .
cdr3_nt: TGTGCCAGCAGTGAAGCGGGGGGGCCCCTTTCCTACGAGCAGTACTTC
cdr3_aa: CASSEAGGPLSYEQYF

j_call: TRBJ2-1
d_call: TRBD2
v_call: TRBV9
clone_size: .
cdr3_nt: TGTGCCAGCAGCGCAACGACTAGCGGGAGTTACAATGAGCAGTTCTTC
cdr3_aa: CASSATTSGSYNEQFF

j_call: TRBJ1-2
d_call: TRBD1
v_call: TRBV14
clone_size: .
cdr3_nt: TGTGCCAGCAGCCTCGACAGGGGGCGCGTCGGCTACAGTGGCTACACCTTC
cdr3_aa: CASSLDRGRVGYSGYTF

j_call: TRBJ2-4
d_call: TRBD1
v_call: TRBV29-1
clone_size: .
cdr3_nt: TGCAGCGCCCTGGACAGGGGTCTCAAAAACATTCAGTACTTC
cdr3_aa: CSALDRGLKNIQYF

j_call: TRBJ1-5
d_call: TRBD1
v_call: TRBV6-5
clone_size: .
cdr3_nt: TGTGCCAGCAGGTCCACAGGGGTTCTAAATCAGCCCCAGCATTTT
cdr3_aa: CASRSTGVLNQPQHF

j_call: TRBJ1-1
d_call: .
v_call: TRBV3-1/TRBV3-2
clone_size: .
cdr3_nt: TGTGCCAGCAGCAAAACAGGGTTGAGCACTGAAGCTTTCTTT
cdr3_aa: CASSKTGLSTEAFF

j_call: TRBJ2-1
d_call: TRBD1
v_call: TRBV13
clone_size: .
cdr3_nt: TGTGCCAGCAGCTTTGGACAGGCCCTCAGTGAGCAGTTCTTC
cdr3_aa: CASSFGQALSEQFF

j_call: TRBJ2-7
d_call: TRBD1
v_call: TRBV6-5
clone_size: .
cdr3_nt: TGTGCCAGCTCTCTATCACAGGGGATCGACGAGCAGTACTTC
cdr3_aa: CASSLSQGIDEQYF

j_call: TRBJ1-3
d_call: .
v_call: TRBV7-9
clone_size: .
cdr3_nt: TGTGCCAGCAGCTCCAGGCCCGTGAACTCTGGAAACACCATATATTTT
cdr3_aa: CASSSRPVNSGNTIYF

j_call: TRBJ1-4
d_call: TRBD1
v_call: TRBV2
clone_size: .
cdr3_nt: TGTGCCAGCAGTGGGGACAGGGGTGGGGAAAAACTGTTTTTT
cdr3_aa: CASSGDRGGEKLFF

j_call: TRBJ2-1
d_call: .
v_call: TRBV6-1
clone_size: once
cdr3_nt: TGTGCCAGCAGTGAAGAGCGTCGCGGGCATTCCCAGCAGTTCTTC
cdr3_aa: CASSEERRGHSQQFF

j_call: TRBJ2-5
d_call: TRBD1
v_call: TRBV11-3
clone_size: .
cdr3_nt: TGTGCCAGCAGCTCTTCAGCAGGGACAGGGCAAGAGACCCAGTACTTC
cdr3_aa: CASSSSAGTGQETQYF

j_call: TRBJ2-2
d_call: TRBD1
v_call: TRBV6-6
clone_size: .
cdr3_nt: TGTGCCAGCAGCAAGGGACAGGGTAACACCGGGGAGCTGTTTTTT
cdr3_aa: CASSKGQGNTGELFF

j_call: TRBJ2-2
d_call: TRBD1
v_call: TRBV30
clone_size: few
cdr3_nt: TGTGCCTGGACAGGGGGCATCGGGGAGCTGTTTTTT
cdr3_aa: CAWTGGIGELFF

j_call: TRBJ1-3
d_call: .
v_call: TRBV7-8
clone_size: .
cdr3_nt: TGTGCCAGCAGCTTAGCAGGGGGTATTGGAAACACCATATATTTT
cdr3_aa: CASSLAGGIGNTIYF

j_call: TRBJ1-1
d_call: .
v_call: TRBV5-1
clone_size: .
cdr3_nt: TGCGCCAGCAGCTTGGCTCAGAAGAACACTGAAGCTTTCTTT
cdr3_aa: CASSLAQKNTEAFF

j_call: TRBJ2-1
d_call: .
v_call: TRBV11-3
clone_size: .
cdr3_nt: TGTGCCAGCAGCTTAGAGGGACTCACCTACAATGAGCAGTTCTTC
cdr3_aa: CASSLEGLTYNEQFF

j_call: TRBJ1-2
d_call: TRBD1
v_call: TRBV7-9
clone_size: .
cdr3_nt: TGTGCCAGCAGGACAGGGGGCGAGGGCTATGGCTACACCTTC
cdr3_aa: CASRTGGEGYGYTF

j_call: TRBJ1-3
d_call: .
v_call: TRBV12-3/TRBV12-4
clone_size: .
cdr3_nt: TGTGCCAGTCGGCGGAGCTCTGGAAACACCATATATTTT
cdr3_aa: CASRRSSGNTIYF

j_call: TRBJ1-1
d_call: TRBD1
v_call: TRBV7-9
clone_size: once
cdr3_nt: TGTGCCAGCAGCCGGACAGGGGGTGGCACTGAAGCTTTCTTT
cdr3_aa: CASSRTGGGTEAFF

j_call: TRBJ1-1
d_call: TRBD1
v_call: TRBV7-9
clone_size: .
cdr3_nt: TGTGCCAGCAGCATGACAGGGGGCGCCATAGGCACTGAAGCTTTCTTT
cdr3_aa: CASSMTGGAIGTEAFF

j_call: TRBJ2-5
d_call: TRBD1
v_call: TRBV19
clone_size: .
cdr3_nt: TGTGCCAGTAGTATAGGGAAGGGGGCAGAGACCCAGTACTTC
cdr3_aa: CASSIGKGAETQYF

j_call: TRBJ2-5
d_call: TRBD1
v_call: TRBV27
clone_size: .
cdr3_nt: TGTGCCAGCAGTCCAATCGGGACAGCCGAAGAGACCCAGTACTTC
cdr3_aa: CASSPIGTAEETQYF

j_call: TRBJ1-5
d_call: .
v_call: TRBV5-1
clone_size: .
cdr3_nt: TGCGCCAGCAGCTTGGGGGGGACAAGCAATCAGCCCCAGCATTTT
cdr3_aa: CASSLGGTSNQPQHF

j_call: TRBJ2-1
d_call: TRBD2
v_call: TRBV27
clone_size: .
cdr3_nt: TGTGCCAGCAGGGGCTCGGCAGCGGGGGAGCATGAGCAGTTCTTC
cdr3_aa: CASRGSAAGEHEQFF

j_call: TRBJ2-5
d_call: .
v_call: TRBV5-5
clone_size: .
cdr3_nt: TGTGCCAGCAGCTCCAGGTTGGCTCAAGAGACCCAGTACTTC
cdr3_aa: CASSSRLAQETQYF

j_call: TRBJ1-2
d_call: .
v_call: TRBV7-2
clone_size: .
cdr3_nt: TGTGCCAGCAGCCCAGAGACAGGAATTAACTATGGCTACACCTTC
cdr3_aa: CASSPETGINYGYTF

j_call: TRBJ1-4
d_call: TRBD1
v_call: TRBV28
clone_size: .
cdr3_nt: TGTGCCAGCAGTTTCTGGGACAGGGTTTATGAAAAACTGTTTTTT
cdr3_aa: CASSFWDRVYEKLFF